This entry lists 7 T cell receptor beta chains sequenced from one sample in a study of Graves' ophthalmopathy and Graves' hyperthyroidism. Amplification of the TCR beta CDR3 regions used RNA transcripts (as template). An opening RT-PCR round employed HTBI primers and preceded a second-round multiplex PCR. TCRdb independently ran MiXCR on the multiplex PCR reads; one entry per CDR3 protein. In the table there are 200,000 to 300,000 distinct CDR3 sequences, around 50% of which are singletons. The sequenced sample consisted of peripheral blood. These receptors originate from an adult man with Graves' ophthalmopathy.

V gene TRBV7-3 combines with J gene TRBJ2-5; 14 bases line up with TRBD2. The CDR3 runs 15 residues. V gave up 5 bases and J gave up 2 bases; unmatched junction bases: 1. Germline CDR1 SGHTA, CDR2 FQGTGA. The CDR3 DNA sequence: TGTGCCAGCAGCGGGACTAGCGGGGGTCAAGAGACCCAGTACTTC. Translated: CASSGTSGGQETQYF.

This rearrangement joins TRBV29-1 to TRBJ1-2, with D perhaps TRBD1 (6 bases). Germline loops: CDR1 SQVTM, CDR2 ANQGSEA. CDR3 length: 13 amino acids. V gave up 0 bases and J gave up 7 bases, with 12 bases separating them. The CDR3 loop reads CSVEEGGGAGYTF. The CDR3 DNA sequence: TGCAGCGTTGAAGAGGGGGGGGGCGCTGGCTACACCTTC.

In its sample, this clonotype was seen a few times. The CDR3 region is CASSTGTGFGYEQYF. The CDR3 region has the DNA TGTGCCAGTAGTACCGGGACAGGTTTCGGGTACGAGCAGTACTTC. V and J are TRBV19 and TRBJ2-7, with 8 nucleotides matching TRBD1. Germline CDR1 LNHDA, CDR2 SQIVND (reference sequence). The CDR3 runs 15 residues. V lost 4 bases, J lost 4 bases, and 9 bases stayed unmatched.

In this sample, this clonotype turned up many times. V and J are TRBV10-3 and TRBJ1-5; D ambiguous. V lost 4 bases and J lost 4, with 8 bases in between. Germline CDR1 reads ENHRY; CDR2 reads SYGVKD. The CDR3 sequence is 13 residues long. In nucleotides, the CDR3 is TGTGCCATCAGTGGAATGGAAAATCAGCCCCAGCATTTT. Its protein product is CAISGMENQPQHF.

The genes are TRBV24-1 and TRBJ1-5; tentative D call: TRBD1 (5 bases). The germline V gene encodes CDR1 KGHDR and CDR2 SFDVKD. The CDR3 runs 17 residues. V was shortened by 1 base and J by 3 bases, with 15 bases between the two germline ends. CDR3 region: CATSDFKGQGNNQPQHF. The CDR3 DNA reads TGTGCCACCAGTGATTTTAAGGGGCAGGGAAACAATCAGCCCCAGCATTTT.

The DNA of the CDR3 is TGTGCCATCAGTGAAACAGGGGAAGAGGGCTACACCTTC. Translation gives CAISETGEEGYTF. V and J are TRBV10-3 and TRBJ1-2, with 7 bases that match TRBD1. The CDR3 runs to 13 residues. Trimming removed 3 bases from V and 8 bases from J; junction bases left unmatched: 6. Germline V gene data show CDR1 as ENHRY and CDR2 as SYGVKD.

This rearrangement joins TRBV7-2 to TRBJ2-7; 9 bases align to TRBD2. This CDR3 has 14 amino acids. Germline V CDR1 and CDR2: SGHTA, FQGNSA. With V trimmed by 5 bases and J by 3 bases, 5 bases remained unmatched. The CDR3 nucleotides are TGTGCCAGCAGCCACGGACTAGCGAGCTACGAGCAGTACTTC. It specifies CASSHGLASYEQYF. The complete variable domain, with remaining parts taken from reference TRBV7-2 and TRBJ2-7, reads GAGVSQSPSNKVTEKGKDVELRCDPISGHTALYWYRQSLGQGLEFLIYFQGNSAPDKSGLPSDRFSAERTGGSVSTLTIQRTQQEDSAVYLCASSHGLASYEQYFGPGTRLTVT.